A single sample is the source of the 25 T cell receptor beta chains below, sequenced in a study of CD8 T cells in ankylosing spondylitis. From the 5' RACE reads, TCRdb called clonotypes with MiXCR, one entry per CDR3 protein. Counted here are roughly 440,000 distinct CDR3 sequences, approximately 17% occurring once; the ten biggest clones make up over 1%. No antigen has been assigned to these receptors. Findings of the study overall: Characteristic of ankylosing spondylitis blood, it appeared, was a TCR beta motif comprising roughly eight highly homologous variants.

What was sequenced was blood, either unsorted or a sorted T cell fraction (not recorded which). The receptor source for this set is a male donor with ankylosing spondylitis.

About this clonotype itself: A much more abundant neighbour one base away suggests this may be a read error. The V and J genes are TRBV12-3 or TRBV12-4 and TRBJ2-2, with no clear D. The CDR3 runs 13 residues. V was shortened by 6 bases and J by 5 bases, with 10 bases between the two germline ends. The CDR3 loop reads CASRLSRTGELFF. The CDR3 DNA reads TGTGCCAGCAGACTCTCCAGGACCGGGGAGCTGTTTTTT.

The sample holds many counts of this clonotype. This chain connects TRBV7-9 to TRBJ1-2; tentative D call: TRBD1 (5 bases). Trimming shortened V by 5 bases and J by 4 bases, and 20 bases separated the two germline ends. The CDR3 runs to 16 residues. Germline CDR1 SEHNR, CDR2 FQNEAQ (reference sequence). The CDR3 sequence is CASSILRGESRYGYTF. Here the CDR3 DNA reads TGTGCCAGCAGCATCCTTCGGGGGGAGAGTCGCTATGGCTACACCTTC.

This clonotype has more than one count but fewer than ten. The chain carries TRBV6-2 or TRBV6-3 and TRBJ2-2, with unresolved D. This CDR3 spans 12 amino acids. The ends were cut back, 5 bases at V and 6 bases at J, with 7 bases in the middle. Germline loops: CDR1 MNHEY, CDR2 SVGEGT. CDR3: CASSTRSGELFF. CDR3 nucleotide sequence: TGTGCCAGCAGTACCCGGTCCGGGGAGCTGTTTTTT.

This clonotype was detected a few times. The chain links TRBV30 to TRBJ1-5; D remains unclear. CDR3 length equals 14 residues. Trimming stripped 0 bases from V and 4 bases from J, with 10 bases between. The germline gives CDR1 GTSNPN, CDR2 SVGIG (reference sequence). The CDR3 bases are TGTGCCTGGAGTGTGGGAGGGAATAATCAGCCCCAGCATTTT. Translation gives CAWSVGGNNQPQHF. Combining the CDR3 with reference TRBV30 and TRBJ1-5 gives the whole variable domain SQTIHQWPATLVQPVGSPLSLECTVEGTSNPNLYWYRQAAGRGLQLLFYSVGIGQISSEVPQNLSASRPQDRQFILSSKKLLLSDSGFYLCAWSVGGNNQPQHFGDGTRLSIL.

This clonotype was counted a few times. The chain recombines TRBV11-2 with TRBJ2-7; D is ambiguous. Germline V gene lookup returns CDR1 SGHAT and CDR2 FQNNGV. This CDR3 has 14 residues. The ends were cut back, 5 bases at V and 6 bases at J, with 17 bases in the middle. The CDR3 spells CASSASSSGTEQYF. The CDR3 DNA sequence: TGTGCCAGCAGCGCGAGCTCTTCGGGTACCGAGCAGTACTTC.

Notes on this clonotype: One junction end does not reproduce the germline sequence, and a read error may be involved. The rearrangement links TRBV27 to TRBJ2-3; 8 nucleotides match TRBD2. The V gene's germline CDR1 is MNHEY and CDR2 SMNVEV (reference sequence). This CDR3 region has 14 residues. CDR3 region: CASSPRTSTDTRYF. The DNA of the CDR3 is TGTGCCAGCAGTCCGCGGACTAGCACAGATACGCGGTATTTT.

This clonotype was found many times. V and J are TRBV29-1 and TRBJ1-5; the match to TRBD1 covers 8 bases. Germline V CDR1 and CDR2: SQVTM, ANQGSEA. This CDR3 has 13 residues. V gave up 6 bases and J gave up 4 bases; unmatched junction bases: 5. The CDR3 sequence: CSVADRDNQPQHF. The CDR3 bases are TGCAGCGTAGCGGACAGGGATAATCAGCCCCAGCATTTT.

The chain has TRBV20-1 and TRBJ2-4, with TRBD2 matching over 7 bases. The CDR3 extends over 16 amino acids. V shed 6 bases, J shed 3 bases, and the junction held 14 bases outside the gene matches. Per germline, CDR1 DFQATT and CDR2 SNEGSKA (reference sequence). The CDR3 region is CSADRGAGAFKNIQYF. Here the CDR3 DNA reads TGCAGTGCAGACCGCGGGGCGGGAGCTTTCAAAAACATTCAGTACTTC.

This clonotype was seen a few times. The CDR3 region is CASIGGGAGANVLTF. The CDR3 region has the DNA TGTGCCAGTATAGGGGGAGGGGCTGGGGCCAACGTCCTGACTTTC. The chain uses TRBV19 and TRBJ2-6, with a possible D match to TRBD2 (7 bases). Looked up from germline, CDR1 is LNHDA and CDR2 is SQIVND (reference sequence). The ends were cut back, 7 bases at V and 2 bases at J, with 12 bases in the middle. The CDR3 runs 15 residues.

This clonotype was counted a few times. For the CDR3, the DNA is TGTGCCAGCAGCTTACTAGCGGGAGCCAATGAGCAGTTCTTC. Translation: CASSLLAGANEQFF. V and J are TRBV11-2 and TRBJ2-1, with 10 bases lining up with TRBD2. The V gene's germline CDR1 is SGHAT and CDR2 FQNNGV. Germline trimming cut 2 bases from V and 6 bases from J; bases unmatched to any gene: 1. The CDR3 totals 14 residues. The variable domain in full, completed from reference TRBV11-2 and TRBJ2-1, reads EAGVAQSPRYKIIEKRQSVAFWCNPISGHATLYWYQQILGQGPKLLIQFQNNGVVDDSQLPKDRFSAERLKGVDSTLKIQPAKLEDSAVYLCASSLLAGANEQFFGPGTRLTVL.

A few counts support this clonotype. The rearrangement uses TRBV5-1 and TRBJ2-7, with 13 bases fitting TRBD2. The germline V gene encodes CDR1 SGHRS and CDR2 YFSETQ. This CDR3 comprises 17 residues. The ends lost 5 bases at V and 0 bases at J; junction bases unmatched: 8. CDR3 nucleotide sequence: TGCGCCAGCAGACAGGGGACTAGCGGGACACGCTCCTACGAGCAGTACTTC. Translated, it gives CASRQGTSGTRSYEQYF.

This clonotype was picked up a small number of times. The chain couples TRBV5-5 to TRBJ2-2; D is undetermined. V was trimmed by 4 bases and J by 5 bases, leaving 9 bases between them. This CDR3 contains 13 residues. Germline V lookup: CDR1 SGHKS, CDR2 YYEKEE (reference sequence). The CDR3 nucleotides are TGTGCCAGCAGCCTCACAATTACCGGGGAGCTGTTTTTT. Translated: CASSLTITGELFF. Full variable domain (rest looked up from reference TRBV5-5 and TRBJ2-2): DAGVTQSPTHLIKTRGQQVTLRCSPISGHKSVSWYQQVLGQGPQFIFQYYEKEERGRGNFPDRFSARQFPNYSSELNVNALLLGDSALYLCASSLTITGELFFGEGSRLTVL.

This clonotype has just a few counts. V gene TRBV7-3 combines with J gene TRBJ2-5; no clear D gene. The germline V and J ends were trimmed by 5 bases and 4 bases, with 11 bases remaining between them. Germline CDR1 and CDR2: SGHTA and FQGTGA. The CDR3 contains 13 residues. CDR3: CASSANFGETQYF. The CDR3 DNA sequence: TGTGCCAGCAGCGCGAATTTTGGAGAGACCCAGTACTTC.

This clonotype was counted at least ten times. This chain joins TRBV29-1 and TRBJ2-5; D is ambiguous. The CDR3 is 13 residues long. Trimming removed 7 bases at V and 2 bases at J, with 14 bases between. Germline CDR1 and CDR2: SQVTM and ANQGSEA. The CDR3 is CSARERVQETQYF. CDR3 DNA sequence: TGCAGCGCAAGGGAACGAGTTCAAGAGACCCAGTACTTC. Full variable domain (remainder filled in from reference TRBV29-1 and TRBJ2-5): SAVISQKPSRDICQRGTSLTIQCQVDSQVTMMFWYRQQPGQSLTLIATANQGSEATYESGFVIDKFPISRPNLTFSTLTVSNMSPEDSSIYLCSARERVQETQYFGPGTRLLVL.

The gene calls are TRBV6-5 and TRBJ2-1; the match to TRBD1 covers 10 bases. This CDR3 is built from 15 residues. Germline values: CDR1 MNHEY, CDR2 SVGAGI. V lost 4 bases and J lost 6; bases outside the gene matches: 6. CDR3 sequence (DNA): TGTGCCAGCAGTTCCGGGACAGGGGTATTCAATGAGCAGTTCTTC. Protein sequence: CASSSGTGVFNEQFF.

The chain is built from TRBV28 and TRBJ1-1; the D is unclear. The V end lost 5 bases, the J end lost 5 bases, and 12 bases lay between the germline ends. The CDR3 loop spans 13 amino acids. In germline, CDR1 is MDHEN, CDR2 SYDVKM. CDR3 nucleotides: TGTGCCAGCAGTCCCAGTGGTTGGACTGAAGCTTTCTTT. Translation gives CASSPSGWTEAFF.

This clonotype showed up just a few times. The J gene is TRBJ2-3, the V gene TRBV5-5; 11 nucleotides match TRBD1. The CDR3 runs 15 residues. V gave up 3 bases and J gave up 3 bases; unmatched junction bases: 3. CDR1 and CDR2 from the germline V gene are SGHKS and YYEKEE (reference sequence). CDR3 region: CASSYRDRGTDTQYF. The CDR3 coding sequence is TGTGCCAGCAGCTACCGGGACAGGGGGACAGATACGCAGTATTTT.

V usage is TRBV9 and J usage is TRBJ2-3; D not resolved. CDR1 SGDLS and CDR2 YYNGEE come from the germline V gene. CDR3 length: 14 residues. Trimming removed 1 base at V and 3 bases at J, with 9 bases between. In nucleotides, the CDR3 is TGTGCCAGCAGCGTACTCCCCCGGACAGATACGCAGTATTTT. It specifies CASSVLPRTDTQYF.

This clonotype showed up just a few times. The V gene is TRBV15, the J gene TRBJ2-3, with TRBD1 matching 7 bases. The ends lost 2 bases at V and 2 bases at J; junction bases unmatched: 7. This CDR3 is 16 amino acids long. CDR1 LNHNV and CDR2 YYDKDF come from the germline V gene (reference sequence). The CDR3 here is CATSRNRDRSTDTQYF. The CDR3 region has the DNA TGTGCCACCAGCAGAAACAGGGACAGATCCACAGATACGCAGTATTTT.

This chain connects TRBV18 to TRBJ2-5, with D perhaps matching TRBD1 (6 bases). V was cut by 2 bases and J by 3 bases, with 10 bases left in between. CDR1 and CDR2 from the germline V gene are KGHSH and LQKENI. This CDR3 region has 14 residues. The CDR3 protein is CASSPLRGKETQYF. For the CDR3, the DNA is TGTGCCAGCTCACCATTGAGGGGGAAAGAGACCCAGTACTTC.

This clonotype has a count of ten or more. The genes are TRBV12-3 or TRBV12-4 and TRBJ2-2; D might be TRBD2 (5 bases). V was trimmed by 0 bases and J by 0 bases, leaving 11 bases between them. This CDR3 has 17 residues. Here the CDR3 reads CASSLALGGSNTGELFF. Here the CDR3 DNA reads TGTGCCAGCAGTTTAGCCCTCGGCGGGTCGAACACCGGGGAGCTGTTTTTT.

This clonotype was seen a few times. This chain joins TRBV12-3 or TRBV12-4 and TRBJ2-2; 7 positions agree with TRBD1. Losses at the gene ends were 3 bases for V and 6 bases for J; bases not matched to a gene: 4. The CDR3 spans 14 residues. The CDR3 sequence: CASSLSRGSGELFF. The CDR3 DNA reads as TGTGCCAGCAGTTTGAGCAGGGGGTCCGGGGAGCTGTTTTTT.

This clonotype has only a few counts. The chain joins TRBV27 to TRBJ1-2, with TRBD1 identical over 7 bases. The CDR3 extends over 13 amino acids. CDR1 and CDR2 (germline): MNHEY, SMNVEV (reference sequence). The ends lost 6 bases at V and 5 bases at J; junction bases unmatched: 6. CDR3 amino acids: CASRKGGAYGYTF. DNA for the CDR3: TGTGCCAGCAGAAAAGGGGGCGCGTATGGCTACACCTTC.

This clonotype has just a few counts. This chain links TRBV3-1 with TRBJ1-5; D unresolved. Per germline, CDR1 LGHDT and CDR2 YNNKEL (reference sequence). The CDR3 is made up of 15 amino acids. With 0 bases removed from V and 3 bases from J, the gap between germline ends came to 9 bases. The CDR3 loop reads CASSQDLGDNQPQHF. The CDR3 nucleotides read TGTGCCAGCAGCCAAGATCTCGGTGACAATCAGCCCCAGCATTTT. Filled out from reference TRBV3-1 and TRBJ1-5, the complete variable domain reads DTAVSQTPKYLVTQMGNDKSIKCEQNLGHDTMYWYKQDSKKFLKIMFSYNNKELIINETVPNRFSPKSPDKAHLNLHINSLELGDSAVYFCASSQDLGDNQPQHFGDGTRLSIL.

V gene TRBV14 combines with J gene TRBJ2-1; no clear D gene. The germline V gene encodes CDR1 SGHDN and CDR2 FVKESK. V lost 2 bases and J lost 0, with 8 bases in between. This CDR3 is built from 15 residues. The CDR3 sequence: CASSQRRSSYNEQFF. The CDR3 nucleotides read TGTGCCAGCAGCCAACGACGAAGCTCCTACAATGAGCAGTTCTTC.